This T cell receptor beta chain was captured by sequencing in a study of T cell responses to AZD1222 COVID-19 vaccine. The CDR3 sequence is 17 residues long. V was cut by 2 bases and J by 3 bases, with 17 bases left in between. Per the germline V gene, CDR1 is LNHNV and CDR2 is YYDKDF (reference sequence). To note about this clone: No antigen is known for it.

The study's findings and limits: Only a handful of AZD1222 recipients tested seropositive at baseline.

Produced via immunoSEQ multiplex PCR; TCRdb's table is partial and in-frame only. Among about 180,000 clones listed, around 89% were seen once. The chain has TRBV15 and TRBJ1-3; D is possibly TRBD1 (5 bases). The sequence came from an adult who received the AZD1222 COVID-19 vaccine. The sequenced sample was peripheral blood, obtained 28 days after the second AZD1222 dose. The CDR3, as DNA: TGTGCCACCAGCAGACTAAGTCCGGGGGAAAGTGGAAACACCATATATTTT. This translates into CATSRLSPGESGNTIYF.